This T cell receptor (beta chain) came from a study of T cell responses to AZD1222 COVID-19 vaccine. Only in-frame clones appear in the TCRdb table, and some are missing; sequencing was by immunoSEQ multiplex PCR. The data show some 130,000 clones, roughly 90% seen once. This CDR3 contains 13 residues. Trimming pared 3 bases from V and 4 bases from J, leaving 4 bases between. Germline V gene sequence: CDR1 MNHEY, CDR2 SMNVEV (reference sequence). This clone was recorded only once. This clonotype originated in an adult who received the AZD1222 COVID-19 vaccine. Sequenced here: peripheral blood, sampled 28 days after the second AZD1222 dose. The chain couples TRBV27 to TRBJ2-6; D gene uncertain. CDR3 nucleotides: TGTGCCAGCAGTTTGGCCGGGGCCAACGTCCTGACTTTC. It codes for CASSLAGANVLTF.